Shown below are 13 T cell receptor beta chains from a single sample sequenced in a study of blood T cell repertoires in COVID-19. Only in-frame clones appear in the TCRdb table, and some are missing; sequencing was by immunoSEQ multiplex PCR. The sample records approximately 430,000 clones, about nine tenths being singletons. The material sequenced was peripheral blood. The receptor source for this set is a woman in her twenties or thirties with active or convalescent COVID-19.

The chain couples TRBV6-4 to TRBJ2-1; 12 positions match TRBD2. From germline, CDR1 is MRHNA and CDR2 SNTAGT. J was trimmed by 4 bases and V by 6 bases; bases with no gene match: 7. CDR3 length: 16 residues. The CDR3 nucleotides are TGTGCCAGCAGCGAGATAGGGACTAGCGGGTACAATGAGCAGTTCTTC. As protein: CASSEIGTSGYNEQFF.

The genes are TRBV5-1 and TRBJ2-5; 13 bases line up with TRBD2. The junction had 7 bases not matched to a gene; V was cut back by 4 bases and J by 1 base. CDR3 length: 17 amino acids. The V gene's germline CDR1 is SGHRS and CDR2 YFSETQ. The CDR3: CASSAGLAGDSQETQYF. CDR3 bases: TGCGCCAGCAGCGCCGGACTAGCGGGGGATTCCCAAGAGACCCAGTACTTC.

V is TRBV5-1 and J is TRBJ1-1; D is undetermined. V was shortened by 4 bases and J by 1 base, with 8 bases between the two germline ends. This CDR3 region has 13 residues. From germline, CDR1 is SGHRS and CDR2 YFSETQ. In DNA, the CDR3 is TGCGCCAGCAGCCCTCAGGAGAACACTGAAGCTTTCTTT. It translates to CASSPQENTEAFF.

The chain employs TRBV11-2 and TRBJ2-2, with TRBD2 matching over 10 bases. Trimming cost V 7 bases and J 5 bases; bases outside gene matches: 1. The germline CDR1 and CDR2 sequences are SGHAT and FQNNGV. This CDR3 spans 13 amino acids. Here the CDR3 reads CASISGRTGELFF. In nucleotides, the CDR3 is TGTGCCAGCATTAGCGGGAGGACCGGGGAGCTGTTTTTT.

The chain employs TRBV24-1 and TRBJ1-4, with 7 bases aligning to TRBD1. This CDR3 is built from 18 residues. After removal of 0 bases from V and 4 bases from J, the junction contained 10 bases not matched to a gene. Germline V gives CDR1 KGHDR, CDR2 SFDVKD. The CDR3 loop reads CATSDLGGTERLNEKLFF. The DNA for the CDR3 is TGTGCCACCAGTGATTTGGGGGGGACAGAACGACTTAATGAAAAACTGTTTTTT.

The chain has TRBV3-1 (or the pseudogene TRBV3-2) and TRBJ2-1; maybe TRBD2 (5 bases). The germline V gene has CDR1 LGHDT and CDR2 YNNKEL (reference sequence). CDR3 size: 14 residues. V lost 8 bases and J lost 0, with 11 bases in between. CDR3 sequence reads: CASSGESSYNEQFF. CDR3 nucleotide sequence: TGTGCCAGCTCCGGGGAGAGCTCCTACAATGAGCAGTTCTTC.

The rearrangement links TRBV5-1 to TRBJ2-3, with 9 bases fitting TRBD2. Germline CDR1 is SGHRS and CDR2 is YFSETQ. The J segment lost 0 bases and the V segment lost 5 bases, leaving 4 bases of the junction unmatched. This CDR3 comprises 15 residues. CDR3 region: CASRVAGVSTDTQYF. CDR3 nucleotides: TGCGCCAGCAGAGTAGCGGGAGTAAGCACAGATACGCAGTATTTT.

The chain employs TRBV19 and TRBJ1-5, with D uncertain. The germline gives CDR1 LNHDA, CDR2 SQIVND (reference sequence). V was trimmed by 4 bases and J by 4 bases, leaving 8 bases between them. The CDR3 has 13 amino acids. DNA for the CDR3: TGTGCCAGTAGTACAGAACTAAATCAGCCCCAGCATTTT. Protein: CASSTELNQPQHF.

V gene TRBV4-1 combines with J gene TRBJ1-5; 11 bases fit TRBD1. The V gene end was trimmed by 3 bases and the J gene end by 7 bases; junction bases not matched to a gene: 2. Germline CDR1 MGHRA, CDR2 YSYEKL. This CDR3 spans 14 amino acids. CDR3 in amino acids: CASSQDRGRQPQHF. CDR3 in DNA: TGCGCCAGCAGCCAGGACAGGGGGCGGCAGCCCCAGCATTTT.

The chain joins TRBV19 to TRBJ1-2; D is uncertain. The CDR3 length is 13 residues. Trimming shortened V by 3 bases and J by 3 bases, and 8 bases separated the two germline ends. Germline values: CDR1 LNHDA, CDR2 SQIVND (reference sequence). CDR3 DNA: TGTGCCAGTAGTATCCGTAGAGACTATGGCTACACCTTC. It translates to CASSIRRDYGYTF.

This rearrangement joins TRBV5-6 to TRBJ2-3; D is unclear. There are 13 residues in the CDR3. From germline, CDR1 is SGHDT and CDR2 YYEEEE. Deletions cut 3 bases from V and 2 bases from J, with 7 bases between. The CDR3 loop reads CASSSTVTDTQYF. CDR3 bases: TGTGCCAGCAGCTCAACAGTCACAGATACGCAGTATTTT.

This clone has only a few counts. The rearrangement joins TRBV11-2 to TRBJ2-7; no definite D call. Germline V gene data show CDR1 as SGHAT and CDR2 as FQNNGV. This CDR3 comprises 13 residues. V dropped 3 bases and J dropped 2 bases, with 8 bases sitting between them. CDR3 loop: CASSLSQAYEQYF. DNA of the CDR3: TGTGCCAGCAGCTTGTCCCAGGCCTACGAGCAGTACTTC.

J is TRBJ2-5 and V is TRBV18; TRBD2 matches at 8 bases. Germline lookup yields CDR1 KGHSH and CDR2 LQKENI. This CDR3 is built from 15 residues. Trimming cost V 3 bases and J 2 bases; bases outside gene matches: 5. In DNA, the CDR3 is TGTGCCAGCTCACCCCCGGGGGGGGCTCAAGAGACCCAGTACTTC. Amino acid sequence: CASSPPGGAQETQYF. The full variable domain, completed using reference TRBV18 and TRBJ2-5, is NAGVMQNPRHLVRRRGQEARLRCSPMKGHSHVYWYRQLPEEGLKFMVYLQKENIIDESGMPKERFSAEFPKEGPSILRIQQVVRGDSAAYFCASSPPGGAQETQYFGPGTRLLVL.